The rows below give T cell receptor beta chains drawn from one sample of a study of control samples from healthy donors and cancer patients. Clones were sequenced by immunoSEQ multiplex PCR, and TCRdb holds only the in-frame ones, with some missing. This sample has 130,000 or so clones, with roughly 92% found just once. Source material: blood. The receptors shown here come from a man aged 18 to 35 in good health. Each CDR3 is given with its conserved first and last residue. D genes are given only for firm matches. Expanded clones get a size class; other rows say once, few or many, or leave the size out.

clone_size | j_call | v_call | d_call | cdr3_nt | cdr3_aa
once | TRBJ1-1 | TRBV25-1 | . | TGTGCCAGCACAGATGGAGGGGTCAGGGGGAACACTGAAGCTTTCTTT | CASTDGGVRGNTEAFF
. | TRBJ2-5 | TRBV25-1 | . | TGTGCCAGCAGTGAATTCTCGGGGGAAGAGACCCAGTACTTC | CASSEFSGEETQYF
. | TRBJ1-1 | TRBV30 | . | TGTGCCTGGAGTGTTGGGAGGAACACTGAAGCTTTCTTT | CAWSVGRNTEAFF
. | TRBJ1-2 | TRBV12-3/TRBV12-4 | . | TGTGCCAGCAGTTTAGGGGTTCGCTACACCTTC | CASSLGVRYTF
. | TRBJ2-1 | TRBV11-2 | TRBD2 | TGTGCCAGCAAGGAGCGGGGAAAAATTGAGCAGTTCTTC | CASKERGKIEQFF
. | TRBJ2-2 | TRBV2 | TRBD1 | TGTGCCAGCAGCCCCCAGGGACAGGGGAACACCGGGGAGCTGTTTTTT | CASSPQGQGNTGELFF
. | TRBJ2-2 | TRBV9 | . | TGTGCCAGCAGCGTAGCTTTAGGGAACACCGGGGAGCTGTTTTTT | CASSVALGNTGELFF
. | TRBJ1-1 | TRBV7-9 | . | TGTGCCAGCAGCGATCAGGGACCGACGAACACTGAAGCTTTCTTT | CASSDQGPTNTEAFF
. | TRBJ2-3 | TRBV25-1 | TRBD1 | TGTGCCAGCAGTGAATCCAGGGGGCGAAGCACAGATACGCAGTATTTT | CASSESRGRSTDTQYF
. | TRBJ2-7 | TRBV28 | TRBD1 | TGTGCCAGCAGTCCCCACACAGGAAGGACAGGGATCTACGAGCAGTACTTC | CASSPHTGRTGIYEQYF
. | TRBJ2-2 | TRBV5-1 | . | TGCGCCAGCAGTCGGCAGGACACCGGGGAGCTGTTTTTT | CASSRQDTGELFF
. | TRBJ1-2 | TRBV6-1 | . | TGTGCCAGCAGTGAGGGGGGGGTCGACTATGGCTACACCTTC | CASSEGGVDYGYTF
. | TRBJ1-2 | TRBV4-1 | . | TGCGCCAGCAGCCCCGGTGGGAACAGCGGCAGTTATGGCTACACCTTC | CASSPGGNSGSYGYTF
. | TRBJ2-2 | TRBV14 | . | TGTGCCAGCAGCCAAATTGTTTTACGGGGCCCCAAGAACACCGGGGAGCTGTTTTTT | CASSQIVLRGPKNTGELFF
. | TRBJ1-2 | TRBV5-6 | . | TGTGCCAGCAGCTCAAGGTTGGGCTACACCTTC | CASSSRLGYTF
. | TRBJ1-1 | TRBV29-1 | TRBD1 | TGCAGCGTCTCACAGGGGGCAACTGAAGCTTTCTTT | CSVSQGATEAFF
. | TRBJ1-6 | TRBV3-1/TRBV3-2 | . | TGTGCCAGCAGCCAAGATCGAGTATTTCCCGCTTCACCCCTCCACTTT | CASSQDRVFPASPLHF
. | TRBJ1-1 | TRBV3-1/TRBV3-2 | TRBD1 | TGTGCCAGCAGCTATGGACAGGGGTCCACTGAAGCTTTCTTT | CASSYGQGSTEAFF
. | TRBJ2-1 | TRBV7-3 | TRBD2 | TGTGCCAGCAGCTCCCTTGCTAGCGGGGGGTTTGGTGAGCAGTTCTTC | CASSSLASGGFGEQFF
. | TRBJ1-3 | TRBV2 | TRBD1 | TGTGCCAGCAGTGAGAATGGACAGGCTGGAAACACCATATATTTT | CASSENGQAGNTIYF
once | TRBJ2-1 | TRBV2 | . | TGTGCCAGCAGTCCTTTGACAAGACACAATGAGCAGTTCTTC | CASSPLTRHNEQFF
. | TRBJ2-1 | TRBV5-4 | . | TGTGCCAGCAGCTTGGTAGACGGAACCCCGGGGAGGCACAATGAGCAGTTCTTC | CASSLVDGTPGRHNEQFF
once | TRBJ1-1 | TRBV28 | . | TGTGCCAGCGGTCAGGGAAGCACTGAAGCTTTCTTT | CASGQGSTEAFF
. | TRBJ2-7 | TRBV27 | TRBD2 | TGTGCCAGCAGTTCCGGGACTAGCGGGGGGGCCTACGAGCAGTACTTC | CASSSGTSGGAYEQYF
. | TRBJ2-5 | TRBV10-1 | . | TGCGCCAGCAGTGCTCGCAACCAAGAGACCCAGTACTTC | CASSARNQETQYF
. | TRBJ1-1 | TRBV10-1 | . | TGCGCCAGCAGTGTGTCCGGGGAGAGCACTGAAGCTTTCTTT | CASSVSGESTEAFF
. | TRBJ2-7 | TRBV10-3 | TRBD1 | TGTGCCATCAGTGAAGGGACAGGGACCTACGAGCAGTACTTC | CAISEGTGTYEQYF
once | TRBJ1-4 | TRBV30 | . | TGTGCCGTCAGGGTTTCGGATGAAAAACTGTTTTTT | CAVRVSDEKLFF
. | TRBJ2-5 | TRBV3-1/TRBV3-2 | . | TGTGCCAGCACCGTTCGTGAGGGGAGAGGGGAGACCCAGTACTTC | CASTVREGRGETQYF
. | TRBJ1-2 | TRBV7-9 | . | TGTGCCAGCAGCCCCCGGCGCTCTAACTATGGCTACACCTTC | CASSPRRSNYGYTF
. | TRBJ1-1 | TRBV19 | . | TGTGCCAGTAGTATTCATCTCCAACTCCAGGGTACTGAAGCTTTCTTT | CASSIHLQLQGTEAFF
. | TRBJ2-5 | TRBV24-1 | . | TGTGCCACCAGTGATTCTACAGTTCAAGAGACCCAGTACTTC | CATSDSTVQETQYF
. | TRBJ2-7 | TRBV7-6 | . | TGTGCCAGCAGCTTAGCAGACGGTGTCTACGAGCAGTACTTC | CASSLADGVYEQYF
. | TRBJ1-1 | TRBV18 | . | TGTGCCAGCTCACCAATAAGACAGGAAAACACTGAAGCTTTCTTT | CASSPIRQENTEAFF
. | TRBJ2-5 | TRBV18 | . | TGTGCCAGCTCACCACCGAACTCGAGGACGGGGACCCAGTACTTC | CASSPPNSRTGTQYF
. | TRBJ2-3 | TRBV6-5 | TRBD1 | TGTGCCAGCAGGGACAGGGGGCTTACCACAGATACGCAGTATTTT | CASRDRGLTTDTQYF
once | TRBJ1-2 | TRBV3-1/TRBV3-2 | . | TGTGCCAGCAGCCAATTAGCCGCGGTGAACTATGGCTACACCTTC | CASSQLAAVNYGYTF
. | TRBJ1-1 | TRBV12-3/TRBV12-4 | . | TGTGCCAGCAGTTTATTGCGCGGCACTGAAGCTTTCTTT | CASSLLRGTEAFF
once | TRBJ1-4 | TRBV30 | TRBD1 | TGTGCCTGGGACAGGGGGGGAGTACTGTTTTTT | CAWDRGGVLFF
. | TRBJ2-3 | TRBV16 | . | TGTGCCAGCAGCATCCGAAATTCGGCCGCCGGGGGTACGCAGTATTTT | CASSIRNSAAGGTQYF
many | TRBJ1-2 | TRBV18 | . | TGTGCCAGCTCACCTACAGGGAAAAACTATGGCTACACCTTC | CASSPTGKNYGYTF
. | TRBJ2-1 | TRBV5-1 | . | TGCGCCAGCAGCTCCTCCGGTGGGAGCGGCGGGGTGAATGAGCAGTTCTTC | CASSSSGGSGGVNEQFF
. | TRBJ1-3 | TRBV28 | . | TGTGCCAGCAGAACCACCGGAAACACCATATATTTT | CASRTTGNTIYF
. | TRBJ2-3 | TRBV4-1 | TRBD2 | TGCGCCAGCAGCCAAGCAAGGTTGGGCGGGGGGGCTTTAGATACGCAGTATTTT | CASSQARLGGGALDTQYF
. | TRBJ1-2 | TRBV6-1 | . | TGTGCCAGCAGTGACCAGGCTGGCTATGGCTACACCTTC | CASSDQAGYGYTF
. | TRBJ2-5 | TRBV12-3/TRBV12-4 | TRBD2 | TGTGCCAGCAGTAATAGCGGGGCTGAGACCCAGTACTTC | CASSNSGAETQYF
. | TRBJ2-5 | TRBV2 | TRBD2 | TGTGCCAGCAGTGGCGGCGGGGGTTTCGAGACCCAGTACTTC | CASSGGGGFETQYF
. | TRBJ2-3 | TRBV19 | . | TGTGCCAGTAGTATAGGTCTACGACCGATGGGAGATACGCAGTATTTT | CASSIGLRPMGDTQYF
. | TRBJ1-6 | TRBV19 | . | TGTGCCAGTAGTGGAGGATACTCCTATAATTCACCCCTCCACTTT | CASSGGYSYNSPLHF
. | TRBJ2-3 | TRBV5-1 | . | TGCGCCAGCAGCGACCCCCCCGCAGATACGCAGTATTTT | CASSDPPADTQYF
. | TRBJ1-1 | TRBV7-2 | TRBD1 | TGTGCCAGCAGCTTGATCGGGACAGGGGGCCGGAACACTGAAGCTTTCTTT | CASSLIGTGGRNTEAFF
. | TRBJ1-2 | TRBV5-4 | . | TGTGCCAGCACCATGGGTGTGGAAGATGGCTACACCTTC | CASTMGVEDGYTF
. | TRBJ1-1 | TRBV12-3/TRBV12-4 | . | TGTGCCAGCAGTTTAGGCAGGAACACTGAAGCTTTCTTT | CASSLGRNTEAFF